Listed here are 27 T cell receptor beta chains from one sample, sequenced in a study of PD-1 blockade in classical Hodgkin lymphoma. The repertoire was sequenced with immunoSEQ multiplex PCR; TCRdb's copy has only in-frame clones and lacks some. This sample has around 57,000 clones; about nine tenths occur once, and the top ten carry 6% to 7.5%. The time point: cycle 4 day 1 (C4D1), after 5 to 7 weeks of nivolumab. Patients all relapsed after autologous stem cell transplantation, and there was variation in brentuximab vedotin exposure. Specimen: peripheral blood mononuclear cells (PBMCs), collected before the fourth cycle of nivolumab. The receptors shown here come from a human donor with classical Hodgkin lymphoma.

The chain joins TRBV28 to TRBJ2-2; 10 nucleotides align to TRBD1. The CDR3 has 15 residues. Germline CDR1 MDHEN, CDR2 SYDVKM. V was pared by 7 bases and J by 6 bases, with 8 bases of the junction left unmatched. The CDR3 loop reads CASIGTGALAGELFF. The CDR3, as DNA: TGTGCCAGCATTGGGACAGGGGCTTTGGCCGGGGAGCTGTTTTTT.

This chain uses TRBV19 with TRBJ2-5; no clear D. The CDR3 sequence is 11 residues long. The germline V and J ends were trimmed by 6 bases and 5 bases, with 7 bases remaining between them. Germline lookup yields CDR1 LNHDA and CDR2 SQIVND (reference sequence). The chain's CDR3 is CASRAQETQYF. The CDR3 DNA reads as TGTGCCAGTAGGGCCCAGGAGACCCAGTACTTC.

The chain is built from TRBV6-1 and TRBJ2-6; 9 bases fit TRBD2. Losses at the gene ends were 4 bases for V and 2 bases for J; bases not matched to a gene: 6. Germline V gives CDR1 MNHNS, CDR2 SASEGT. CDR3 length: 17 residues. The DNA of the CDR3 is TGTGCCAGCAGTGGTTTTGCGGGAGGGCCTGGGGCCAACGTCCTGACTTTC. Amino acids: CASSGFAGGPGANVLTF.

The chain is built from TRBV7-2 and TRBJ2-3; TRBD2 aligns across 10 bases. The CDR3 has 17 amino acids. Losses at the gene ends were 2 bases for V and 5 bases for J; bases not matched to a gene: 10. Germline CDR1 is SGHTA and CDR2 is FQGNSA. The CDR3, as DNA: TGTGCCAGCAGCTTATCCCTGGGGACTAGCGCGAGAGATACGCAGTATTTT. This codes for CASSLSLGTSARDTQYF.

The CDR3 region has the DNA TGTGCCAGCAGCTGGGGAGTACCGAACACTGAAGCTTTCTTT. This encodes CASSWGVPNTEAFF. J is TRBJ1-1 and V is TRBV5-6, with D unclear. Germline lookup yields CDR1 SGHDT and CDR2 YYEEEE. Trimming left V 3 bases short and J 1 base short, with 10 bases between. The CDR3 spans 14 residues.

The chain couples TRBV25-1 to TRBJ1-4; no definite D call. The CDR3 is 15 residues long. V lost 2 bases and J 3 bases, leaving 10 bases between the germline ends. Looked up from germline, CDR1 is MGHDK and CDR2 is SYGVNS. The CDR3 is CASSEEAAANEKLFF. The CDR3 region has the DNA TGTGCCAGCAGTGAAGAGGCAGCAGCTAATGAAAAACTGTTTTTT.

CDR3 DNA: TGTGCCACCGGGACAGGGGTTCAGCCCCAGCATTTT. This encodes CATGTGVQPQHF. The chain recombines TRBV28 with TRBJ1-5; 10 nucleotides align to TRBD1. V gave up 10 bases and J gave up 6 bases; unmatched junction bases: 3. The CDR3 consists of 12 residues. Germline values: CDR1 MDHEN, CDR2 SYDVKM.

The chain employs TRBV9 and TRBJ1-3; the match to TRBD1 covers 7 bases. Losses at the gene ends were 0 bases for V and 1 base for J; bases not matched to a gene: 4. This CDR3 is built from 16 residues. Germline assignment: CDR1 SGDLS and CDR2 YYNGEE. DNA of the CDR3: TGTGCCAGCAGCGTAGTGGGGACAGATTCTGGAAACACCATATATTTT. Translation: CASSVVGTDSGNTIYF.

The chain links TRBV5-5 to TRBJ2-7; D is ambiguous. Trimming removed 6 bases at V and 0 bases at J, with 7 bases between. Germline loops: CDR1 SGHKS, CDR2 YYEKEE (reference sequence). The CDR3 is 12 amino acids. The CDR3 loop reads CASNRNSYEQYF. The CDR3 DNA reads as TGTGCCAGCAATAGGAACTCCTACGAGCAGTACTTC.

The rearrangement links TRBV5-1 to TRBJ2-4; 10 nucleotides match TRBD2. Losses at the gene ends were 5 bases for V and 1 base for J; bases not matched to a gene: 12. Germline lookup yields CDR1 SGHRS and CDR2 YFSETQ. The CDR3 has 18 amino acids. The CDR3, as DNA: TGCGCCAGCAGGCTAGCGGGAGTGGACCCACTGGCCAAAAACATTCAGTACTTC. It is translated as CASRLAGVDPLAKNIQYF.

This clone appeared once. The CDR3 sequence is CASSLGAEQYF. The DNA for the CDR3 is TGTGCCAGCAGCTTGGGAGCCGAGCAGTACTTC. This chain joins TRBV5-5 and TRBJ2-7; D not resolved. The CDR3 contains 11 residues. In germline, CDR1 is SGHKS, CDR2 YYEKEE (reference sequence). V was cut by 0 bases and J by 6 bases, with 4 bases left in between.

V gene TRBV7-8 combines with J gene TRBJ2-5; TRBD1 matches 9 bases. The junction had 2 bases not matched to a gene; V was cut back by 4 bases and J by 5 bases. Germline loops: CDR1 SGHVS, CDR2 FQNEAQ. The CDR3 length is 13 residues. The CDR3 protein is CASSWGQGETQYF. DNA for the CDR3: TGTGCCAGCAGCTGGGGACAGGGTGAGACCCAGTACTTC. The variable domain in full, with the rest retrieved from reference TRBV7-8 and TRBJ2-5, is GAGVSQSPRYKVAKRGQDVALRCDPISGHVSLFWYQQALGQGPEFLTYFQNEAQLDKSGLPSDRFFAERPEGSVSTLKIQRTQQEDSAVYLCASSWGQGETQYFGPGTRLLVL.

CDR3 sequence reads: CASSWSRGGRTDTQYF. The CDR3 DNA sequence: TGTGCCAGCAGCTGGTCCAGGGGGGGGCGGACAGATACGCAGTATTTT. The V gene is TRBV7-8, the J gene TRBJ2-3; the D gene could be TRBD1 or TRBD2 (7 bases each). The length of the CDR3 is 16 residues. Deletions cut 4 bases from V and 3 bases from J, with 17 bases between. Looked up from germline, CDR1 is SGHVS and CDR2 is FQNEAQ.

The V call is TRBV11-2, the J call TRBJ1-2, with D possibly matching TRBD1 (5 bases). In germline, CDR1 is SGHAT, CDR2 FQNNGV. Trimming removed 4 bases at V and 4 bases at J, with 19 bases between. The CDR3 has 16 amino acids. This CDR3 reads CASSSIRKGRIYGYTF. The CDR3 coding sequence is TGTGCCAGCAGCTCCATCCGCAAGGGGCGAATCTATGGCTACACCTTC.

The CDR3 protein is CSVEGQDPNTEAFF. CDR3 in DNA: TGCAGCGTTGAAGGGCAGGATCCGAACACTGAAGCTTTCTTT. This chain joins TRBV29-1 and TRBJ1-1; no reliable D call. The CDR3 runs to 14 residues. V gave up 1 base and J gave up 1 base, with 10 bases separating them. Germline CDR1 SQVTM, CDR2 ANQGSEA.

V is TRBV30 and J is TRBJ2-2; the D gene is possibly TRBD2 (7 bases). Germline values: CDR1 GTSNPN, CDR2 SVGIG (reference sequence). The CDR3 totals 14 residues. With 8 bases removed from V and 4 bases from J, the gap between germline ends came to 17 bases. In DNA form, the CDR3 reads TGTGCCGGGGGGGGCGCCCGAGGCACCGGGGAGCTGTTTTTT. Its protein product is CAGGGARGTGELFF.

The chain combines TRBV5-4 with TRBJ2-7, with 11 bases matching TRBD1. Germline-derived CDR1 and CDR2 are SGHNT and YYREEE (reference sequence). CDR3 length: 16 residues. V gave up 4 bases and J gave up 4 bases; unmatched junction bases: 10. CDR3 residues: CASSGRGQGADYEQYF. Here the CDR3 DNA reads TGTGCCAGCAGCGGCCGAGGACAGGGGGCCGATTACGAGCAGTACTTC.

The DNA for the CDR3 is TGTGCCAGCTCACCGACGACAGGGGTCACAGATACGCAGTATTTT. Its protein is CASSPTTGVTDTQYF. The J gene is TRBJ2-3, the V gene TRBV18; 8 positions agree with TRBD1. Germline loops: CDR1 KGHSH, CDR2 LQKENI. The length of the CDR3 is 15 residues. With V trimmed by 3 bases and J by 2 bases, 4 bases remained unmatched.

In DNA form, the CDR3 reads TGTGCCAGTAGTATAGAACCGGGACTAGCGGGAGGGCGCAACGAGCAGTACTTC. Its protein is CASSIEPGLAGGRNEQYF. The chain carries TRBV19 and TRBJ2-7, with TRBD2 matching 16 bases. The CDR3 is made up of 18 amino acids. With 0 bases clipped from V and 5 bases from J, the junction kept 7 bases outside the gene matches. The V gene's germline CDR1 is LNHDA and CDR2 SQIVND (reference sequence).

The chain couples TRBV7-3 to TRBJ2-1; 10 bases agree with TRBD2. Trimming at V came to 4 bases and at J to 9 bases, leaving 6 bases not matched to a gene. The length of the CDR3 is 14 residues. Germline lookup yields CDR1 SGHTA and CDR2 FQGTGA. The CDR3 loop is CASSSSGSSSEQFF. CDR3 nucleotides: TGTGCCAGCAGCTCTAGCGGGAGTAGTAGTGAGCAGTTCTTC.

The gene calls are TRBV5-4 and TRBJ2-7, with 11 nucleotides matching TRBD2. CDR3 length: 15 residues. The J segment lost 3 bases and the V segment lost 5 bases, leaving 7 bases of the junction unmatched. Germline assignment: CDR1 SGHNT and CDR2 YYREEE (reference sequence). In nucleotides, the CDR3 is TGTGCCAGCAGTTCAGAAACTAGCGGGAGCTACGAGCAGTACTTC. Encoded protein: CASSSETSGSYEQYF.

The gene calls are TRBV29-1 and TRBJ2-7; D perhaps matches TRBD2 (7 bases). Germline lookup yields CDR1 SQVTM and CDR2 ANQGSEA. V was pared by 3 bases and J by 4 bases, with 10 bases between. The CDR3 length is 12 residues. The CDR3 sequence is CSVDGGPYEQYF. As DNA, the CDR3 is TGCAGCGTTGACGGGGGGCCATACGAGCAGTACTTC.

This sequence joins TRBV28 and TRBJ2-3, with D possibly TRBD2 on 6 matching bases. V was cut by 6 bases and J by 13 bases, with 17 bases left in between. Germline CDR1 reads MDHEN; CDR2 reads SYDVKM. CDR3 size: 12 residues. CDR3 amino acids: CASRTTGGREYF. The CDR3 DNA sequence: TGTGCCAGCAGGACTACCGGGGGAAGGGAGTATTTT.

This clone has a handful of counts. The rearrangement joins TRBV9 to TRBJ2-7; 7 bases are a match to TRBD1. The germline V gene has CDR1 SGDLS and CDR2 YYNGEE. CDR3 size: 14 residues. V lost 3 bases, J lost 5 bases, and 8 bases stayed unmatched. CDR3 DNA sequence: TGTGCCAGCAGCGAAAGGGACAGCGCACACGAGCAGTACTTC. Translated: CASSERDSAHEQYF.

The chain joins TRBV4-1 to TRBJ2-5; 11 nucleotides match TRBD2. This CDR3 region has 19 residues. Germline CDR1 MGHRA, CDR2 YSYEKL. V shed 0 bases, J shed 1 base, and the junction held 10 bases outside the gene matches. CDR3 residues: CASSQDYPRLAGPQETQYF. The CDR3, as DNA: TGCGCCAGCAGCCAAGATTATCCCCGACTAGCGGGACCCCAAGAGACCCAGTACTTC.

V usage is TRBV6-5 and J usage is TRBJ2-7; no clear D. The CDR3 totals 13 residues. Germline assignment: CDR1 MNHEY and CDR2 SVGAGI. Trimming stripped 5 bases from V and 2 bases from J, with 10 bases between. The CDR3 reads CASSPLPAYEQYF. The CDR3, as DNA: TGTGCCAGCAGTCCCCTGCCAGCCTACGAGCAGTACTTC.

The V call is TRBV7-9, the J call TRBJ1-5; weak D call: TRBD1 (6 bases). The CDR3 loop spans 13 amino acids. From germline, CDR1 is SEHNR and CDR2 FQNEAQ (reference sequence). Trimming pared 3 bases from V and 6 bases from J, leaving 9 bases between. This CDR3 reads CASSLGGSQPQHF. In nucleotides, the CDR3 is TGTGCCAGCAGCTTGGGGGGCAGTCAGCCCCAGCATTTT.